Following are 14 T cell receptor beta chains from one sample sequenced in a study of shared clonotypes between healthy human individuals. Method: immunoSEQ multiplex PCR; TCRdb's copy keeps in-frame clones and lacks some. The data hold approximately 120,000 clones, with roughly two thirds observed a single time. The sample taken for sequencing was memory CD8+ T cells sorted from blood. Subset of the sample: CD45RO+ cells pooled with CCR7-negative TemRA cells. The source of these receptors is a woman aged 25 to 39 in good health.

This clone was counted a few times. The chain recombines TRBV11-2 with TRBJ1-2; 11 nucleotides match TRBD1. Looked up from germline, CDR1 is SGHAT and CDR2 is FQNNGV. V lost 4 bases, J lost 4 bases, and 8 bases stayed unmatched. The CDR3 loop spans 16 amino acids. The CDR3 is CASSSGTGGGFYGYTF. DNA for the CDR3: TGTGCCAGCAGCTCCGGGACAGGGGGGGGATTCTATGGCTACACCTTC.

This clone showed up just a few times. This chain joins TRBV19 and TRBJ2-2; 10 bases agree with TRBD2. V gave up 9 bases and J gave up 0 bases; unmatched junction bases: 1. The CDR3 contains 14 residues. Looked up from germline, CDR1 is LNHDA and CDR2 is SQIVND (reference sequence). The CDR3 loop reads CASLAGANTGELFF. The CDR3 DNA sequence: TGTGCCAGCCTAGCGGGGGCGAACACCGGGGAGCTGTTTTTT.

The CDR3 reads CASSLGQYNDLDTEAFF. As DNA, the CDR3 is TGTGCCAGCAGTTTAGGACAGTACAACGATCTAGACACTGAAGCTTTCTTT. J is TRBJ1-1 and V is TRBV28; possibly TRBD1 for D (6 bases). The V end lost 2 bases, the J end lost 3 bases, and 19 bases lay between the germline ends. The CDR3 runs 17 residues. Per germline, CDR1 MDHEN and CDR2 SYDVKM.

The V call is TRBV6-6, the J call TRBJ1-2; possible D gene TRBD1, 6 bases. The CDR3 totals 15 residues. Trimming shortened V by 0 bases and J by 8 bases, and 16 bases separated the two germline ends. Looked up from germline, CDR1 is MNHNY and CDR2 is SVGAGI (reference sequence). The CDR3 coding sequence is TGTGCCAGCAGTTACTCGGTTAACGGGGGCGACGGCTACACCTTC. Amino acid sequence: CASSYSVNGGDGYTF.

The chain carries TRBV28 and TRBJ2-1; a possible D gene is TRBD2 (6 bases). This CDR3 contains 16 residues. The V and J ends lost 4 bases and 4 bases respectively, with 17 bases between them. Per the germline V gene, CDR1 is MDHEN and CDR2 is SYDVKM. CDR3: CASSSALAGPYNEQFF. CDR3 bases: TGTGCCAGCAGTTCTGCTTTGGCGGGACCATACAATGAGCAGTTCTTC.

V usage is TRBV25-1 and J usage is TRBJ1-5; 8 bases map to TRBD1. Trimming removed 1 base from V and 7 bases from J; junction bases left unmatched: 6. This CDR3 is 15 amino acids long. From germline, CDR1 is MGHDK and CDR2 SYGVNS. For the CDR3, the DNA is TGTGCCAGCAGTGAATCGGACAGGGTGAACCAGCCCCAGCATTTT. This codes for CASSESDRVNQPQHF. The whole variable domain, remainder taken from reference TRBV25-1 and TRBJ1-5, is EADIYQTPRYLVIGTGKKITLECSQTMGHDKMYWYQQDPGMELHLIHYSYGVNSTEKGDLSSESTVSRIRTEHFPLTLESARPSHTSQYLCASSESDRVNQPQHFGDGTRLSIL.

This clone has only one observation. The chain joins TRBV9 to TRBJ1-3; D is unclear. Germline CDR1 and CDR2: SGDLS and YYNGEE. V was clipped by 0 bases and J by 2 bases, with 12 bases between them. CDR3 length: 16 amino acids. The CDR3 sequence: CASSVVEGPPGNTIYF. The CDR3 DNA reads as TGTGCCAGCAGCGTAGTAGAAGGACCACCTGGAAACACCATATATTTT.

The J gene is TRBJ2-5, the V gene TRBV19, with 10 bases aligning to TRBD2. The end of the DNA fits TRBJ2-7 better, so the J call may be wrong. Germline CDR1 and CDR2: LNHDA and SQIVND (reference sequence). This CDR3 is built from 15 residues. CDR3 protein: CASSTLAGETHEQYF. DNA of the CDR3: TGTGCCAGTAGTACCCTAGCGGGAGAGACGCACGAGCAGTACTTC.

Here the CDR3 DNA reads TGTGCCAGCAGCTTGTTACGCCGTGGCCGGTACAGGGTTGGCGAAAAACTGTTTTTT. This sequence encodes CASSLLRRGRYRVGEKLFF. The chain carries TRBV5-8 and TRBJ1-4; the D gene is possibly TRBD1 (6 bases). This CDR3 region has 19 residues. With 1 base removed from V and 8 bases from J, the gap between germline ends came to 27 bases. Germline V lookup: CDR1 SGHTS, CDR2 YDEGEE. Full variable domain (outside the CDR3, taken from reference TRBV5-8 and TRBJ1-4): EAGVTQSPTHLIKTRGQQATLRCSPISGHTSVYWYQQALGLGLQFLLWYDEGEERNRGNFPPRFSGRQFPNYSSELNVNALELEDSALYLCASSLLRRGRYRVGEKLFFGSGTQLSVL.

The chain combines TRBV7-9 with TRBJ2-3, with D unclear. The CDR3 runs 12 residues. V was shortened by 2 bases and J by 11 bases, with 11 bases between the two germline ends. CDR1 and CDR2 from the germline V gene are SEHNR and FQNEAQ (reference sequence). CDR3 bases: TGTGCCAGCAGCTTACTCGACCTTAAGCAGTATTTT. As protein: CASSLLDLKQYF.

The chain's CDR3 is CASSHRGTNYGYTF. In nucleotides, the CDR3 is TGTGCCAGCAGCCATAGGGGGACCAACTATGGCTACACCTTC. The chain recombines TRBV5-6 with TRBJ1-2; the D gene is possibly TRBD1 (6 bases). This CDR3 comprises 14 residues. Germline V CDR1 and CDR2: SGHDT, YYEEEE. Trimming took off 4 bases at V and 2 bases at J, with 12 bases between the two ends. The entire variable domain, with the rest obtained from reference TRBV5-6 and TRBJ1-2, is as follows: DAGVTQSPTHLIKTRGQQVTLRCSPKSGHDTVSWYQQALGQGPQFIFQYYEEEERQRGNFPDRFSGHQFPNYSSELNVNALLLGDSALYLCASSHRGTNYGYTFGSGTRLTVV.

This clone was observed at least ten times. This chain joins TRBV7-9 and TRBJ2-7, with 11 positions matching TRBD1. Trimming removed 6 bases from V and 4 bases from J; junction bases left unmatched: 5. Germline CDR1 SEHNR, CDR2 FQNEAQ (reference sequence). The CDR3 has 14 residues. DNA for the CDR3: TGTGCCAGCAGTCCGGGACAGGGGGTTTACGAGCAGTACTTC. It is translated as CASSPGQGVYEQYF.

The CDR3 loop reads CAWTGNGANEQFF. DNA of the CDR3: TGTGCCTGGACAGGGAATGGGGCCAATGAGCAGTTCTTC. The gene calls are TRBV30 and TRBJ2-1; TRBD1 might be the D (5 bases). Germline assignment: CDR1 GTSNPN and CDR2 SVGIG (reference sequence). CDR3 size: 13 residues. V dropped 4 bases and J dropped 6 bases, with 13 bases sitting between them.

Only a few counts were recorded for this clone. This rearrangement joins TRBV5-1 to TRBJ2-1; TRBD1 matches at 10 bases. CDR1 SGHRS and CDR2 YFSETQ come from the germline V gene. Trimming removed 0 bases from V and 7 bases from J; junction bases left unmatched: 19. The CDR3 contains 20 residues. CDR3 region: CASSLGLMGTGTGATNEQFF. The CDR3 DNA reads as TGCGCCAGCAGCTTGGGATTGATGGGGACCGGGACAGGGGCGACGAATGAGCAGTTCTTC.